This T cell receptor (beta chain) was identified during a study of cytomegalovirus exposure and HLA in healthy donors. Germline-derived CDR1 and CDR2 are KGHSY and FQNENV. The ends were cut back, 3 bases at V and 4 bases at J, with 10 bases in the middle. CDR3 size: 14 residues. This clone has just a few counts. The PCR employed 60 Vbeta primers together with 13 Jbeta primers. Clones were sequenced by immunoSEQ multiplex PCR, and TCRdb holds only the in-frame ones, with some missing. The table has over 150,000 clones, about four fifths seen once; the top ten hold roughly 10%. Source material: PBMCs. V is TRBV16 and J is TRBJ1-5, with D perhaps matching TRBD1 (5 bases). The origin of this receptor is a man aged 50 or older in good health and CMV-seropositive. The CDR3 sequence: CASSHTGGNQPQHF. The DNA for the CDR3 is TGTGCCAGCAGCCATACCGGGGGAAATCAGCCCCAGCATTTT.